This passage covers 2 T cell receptor beta chains from one sample sequenced in a study of T cells in Graves' hyperthyroidism and ophthalmopathy. The TCR beta CDR3 regions underwent amplification using RNA transcripts as the source. The primer set for the first-round RT-PCR of the TCR CDR3 was HTBI. A single record per CDR3 protein comes from TCRdb applying MiXCR to the multiplex PCR reads. The repertoire holds around 620,000 distinct CDR3 sequences, with approximately 14% as singletons. The sequenced sample was blood. These receptor sequences come from a woman aged 18 to 35 with Graves' ophthalmopathy.

This clonotype was seen many times. V gene TRBV7-3 combines with J gene TRBJ2-3; possibly TRBD2 for D (5 bases). Trimming stripped 5 bases from V and 5 bases from J, with 14 bases between. The CDR3 is made up of 14 amino acids. Germline V gives CDR1 SGHTA, CDR2 FQGTGA. The DNA for the CDR3 is TGTGCCAGCAGCCCCGGGGTAGTTCAAGATACGCAGTATTTT. Translating gives CASSPGVVQDTQYF. The entire variable domain, with the rest obtained from reference TRBV7-3 and TRBJ2-3, is as follows: GAGVSQTPSNKVTEKGKYVELRCDPISGHTALYWYRQSLGQGPEFLIYFQGTGAADDSGLPNDRFFAVRPEGSVSTLKIQRTERGDSAVYLCASSPGVVQDTQYFGPGTRLTVL.

This clonotype showed up many times. The CDR3 spells CASSAAGGLSNTQYF. The CDR3 bases are TGTGCCAGCAGCGCGGCGGGAGGACTCTCGAATACGCAGTATTTT. This rearrangement joins TRBV3-1 to TRBJ2-3; TRBD2 aligns across 8 bases. V lost 5 bases and J lost 7; bases outside the gene matches: 11. This CDR3 region has 15 residues. The germline V gene encodes CDR1 LGHDT and CDR2 YNNKEL (reference sequence).